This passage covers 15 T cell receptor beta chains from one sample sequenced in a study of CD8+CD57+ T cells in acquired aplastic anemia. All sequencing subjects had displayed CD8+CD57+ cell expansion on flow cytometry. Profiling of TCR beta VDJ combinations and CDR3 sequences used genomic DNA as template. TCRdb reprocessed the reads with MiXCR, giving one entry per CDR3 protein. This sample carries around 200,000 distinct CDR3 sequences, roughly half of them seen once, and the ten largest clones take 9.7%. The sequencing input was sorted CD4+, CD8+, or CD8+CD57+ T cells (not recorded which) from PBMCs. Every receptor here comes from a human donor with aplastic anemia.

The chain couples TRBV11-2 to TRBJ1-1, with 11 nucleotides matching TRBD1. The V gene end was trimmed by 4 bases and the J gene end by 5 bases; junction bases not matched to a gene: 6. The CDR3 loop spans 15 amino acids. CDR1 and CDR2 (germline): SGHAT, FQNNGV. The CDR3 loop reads CASSSLGQGATEAFF. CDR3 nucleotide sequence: TGTGCCAGCAGCTCCCTAGGACAGGGGGCTACTGAAGCTTTCTTT.

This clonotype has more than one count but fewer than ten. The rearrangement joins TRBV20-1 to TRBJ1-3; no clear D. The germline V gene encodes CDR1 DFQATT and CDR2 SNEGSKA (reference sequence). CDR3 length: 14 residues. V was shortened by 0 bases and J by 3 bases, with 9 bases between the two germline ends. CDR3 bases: TGCAGTGCTAGAGATGGAAGGGATGGAAACACCATATATTTT. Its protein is CSARDGRDGNTIYF.

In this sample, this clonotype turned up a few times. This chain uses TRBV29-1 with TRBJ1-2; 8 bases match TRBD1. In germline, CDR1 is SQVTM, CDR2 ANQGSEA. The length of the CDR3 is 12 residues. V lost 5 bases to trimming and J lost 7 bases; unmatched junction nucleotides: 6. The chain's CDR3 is CSVIGTGFGYTF. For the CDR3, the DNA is TGCAGCGTTATCGGGACAGGCTTTGGCTACACCTTC.

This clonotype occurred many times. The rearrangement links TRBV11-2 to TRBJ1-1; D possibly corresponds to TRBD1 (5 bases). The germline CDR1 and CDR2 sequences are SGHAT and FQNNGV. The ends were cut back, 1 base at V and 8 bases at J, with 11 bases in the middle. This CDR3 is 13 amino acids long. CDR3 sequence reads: CASSLAQGVEAFF. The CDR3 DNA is TGTGCCAGCAGCTTAGCCCAGGGAGTGGAAGCTTTCTTT.

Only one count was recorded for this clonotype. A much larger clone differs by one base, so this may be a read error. This CDR3 is CASSELLDTQYF. CDR3 coding DNA: TGTGCCAGCAGTGAACTACTTGATACGCAGTATTTT. The chain recombines TRBV14 with TRBJ2-3; D is unresolved. This CDR3 contains 12 residues. Germline V CDR1 and CDR2: SGHDN, FVKESK. The ends were cut back, 6 bases at V and 6 bases at J, with 10 bases in the middle.

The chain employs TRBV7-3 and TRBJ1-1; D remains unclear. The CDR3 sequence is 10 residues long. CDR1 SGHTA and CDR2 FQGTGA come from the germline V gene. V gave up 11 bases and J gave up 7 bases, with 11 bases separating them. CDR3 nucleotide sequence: TGTGCCCGAGGGCTGGGTGAAGCTTTCTTT. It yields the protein CARGLGEAFF.

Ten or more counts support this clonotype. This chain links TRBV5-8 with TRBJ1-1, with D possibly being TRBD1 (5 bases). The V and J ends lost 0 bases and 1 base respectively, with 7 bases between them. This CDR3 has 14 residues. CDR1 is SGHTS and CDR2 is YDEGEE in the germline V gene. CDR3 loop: CASSLARANTEAFF. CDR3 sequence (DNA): TGTGCCAGCAGCTTGGCCAGGGCGAACACTGAAGCTTTCTTT.

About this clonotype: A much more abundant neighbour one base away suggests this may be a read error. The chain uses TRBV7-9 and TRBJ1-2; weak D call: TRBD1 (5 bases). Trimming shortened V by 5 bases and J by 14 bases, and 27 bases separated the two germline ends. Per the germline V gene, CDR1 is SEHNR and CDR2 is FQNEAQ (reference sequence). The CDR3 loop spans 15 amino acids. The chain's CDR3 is CASSPRTPGTPYSTF. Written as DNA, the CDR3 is TGTGCCAGCAGCCCCAGAACCCCCGGGACCCCTTACAGTACCTTC.

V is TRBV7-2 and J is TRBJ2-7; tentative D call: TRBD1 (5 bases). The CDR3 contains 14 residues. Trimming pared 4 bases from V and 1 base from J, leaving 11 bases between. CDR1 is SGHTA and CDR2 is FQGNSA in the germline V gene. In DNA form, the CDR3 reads TGTGCCAGCAGCTCGTCGACAGCTTCCTACGAGCAGTACTTC. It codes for CASSSSTASYEQYF.

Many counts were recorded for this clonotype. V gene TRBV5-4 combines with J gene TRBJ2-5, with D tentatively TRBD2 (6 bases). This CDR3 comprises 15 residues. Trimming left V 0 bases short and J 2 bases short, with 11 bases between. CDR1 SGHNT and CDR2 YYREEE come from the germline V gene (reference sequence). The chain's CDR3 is CASSLVLAGQETQYF. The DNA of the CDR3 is TGTGCCAGCAGCTTGGTACTGGCGGGGCAAGAGACCCAGTACTTC.

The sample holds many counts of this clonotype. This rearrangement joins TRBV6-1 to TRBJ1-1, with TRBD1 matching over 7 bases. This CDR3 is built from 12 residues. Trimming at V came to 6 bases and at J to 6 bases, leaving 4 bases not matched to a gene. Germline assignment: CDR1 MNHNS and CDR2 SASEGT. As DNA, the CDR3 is TGTGCCAGCAGCGACAGGGTCGCTGAAGCTTTCTTT. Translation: CASSDRVAEAFF.

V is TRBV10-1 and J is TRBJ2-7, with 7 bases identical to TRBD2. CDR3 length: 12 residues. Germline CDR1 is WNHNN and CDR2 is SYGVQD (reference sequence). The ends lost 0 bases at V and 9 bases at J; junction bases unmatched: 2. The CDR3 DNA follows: TGCGCCAGCAGTGAGTCATCTAGCGGGCAGTACTTC. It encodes CASSESSSGQYF.

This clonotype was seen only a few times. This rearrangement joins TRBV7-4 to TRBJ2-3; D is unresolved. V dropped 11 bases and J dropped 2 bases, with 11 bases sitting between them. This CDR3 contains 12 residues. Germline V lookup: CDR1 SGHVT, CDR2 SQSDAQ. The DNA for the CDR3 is TGTGCCCCGGGTCCGACCACAGATACGCAGTATTTT. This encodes CAPGPTTDTQYF.

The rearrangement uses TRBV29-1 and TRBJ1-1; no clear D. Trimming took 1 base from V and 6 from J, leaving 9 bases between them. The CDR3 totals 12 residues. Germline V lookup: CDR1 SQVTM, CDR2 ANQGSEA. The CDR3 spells CSVEGPGPEAFF. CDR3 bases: TGCAGCGTTGAAGGCCCAGGCCCTGAAGCTTTCTTT. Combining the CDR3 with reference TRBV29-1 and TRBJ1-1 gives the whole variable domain SAVISQKPSRDICQRGTSLTIQCQVDSQVTMMFWYRQQPGQSLTLIATANQGSEATYESGFVIDKFPISRPNLTFSTLTVSNMSPEDSSIYLCSVEGPGPEAFFGQGTRLTVV.

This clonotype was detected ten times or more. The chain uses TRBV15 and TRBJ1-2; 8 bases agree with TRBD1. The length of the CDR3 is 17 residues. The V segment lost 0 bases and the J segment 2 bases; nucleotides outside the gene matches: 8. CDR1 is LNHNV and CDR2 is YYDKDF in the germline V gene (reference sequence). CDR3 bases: TGTGCCACCAGCAGAGATTACGGGACAGGAGAAAACTATGGCTACACCTTC. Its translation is CATSRDYGTGENYGYTF.